Listed here are 12 T cell receptor beta chains from one sample, sequenced in a study of blood T cells in healthy people across ages (dated by TCRdb to the mid-2010s). The library was prepared using 5' RACE. The sample was run on an Illumina HiSeq 2500. A second 7 to 11 cycle PCR used a sample-barcoded 5' primer and a J-beta primer mix. TCRdb itself trimmed the public reads at Q25 with fastp, ran MiXCR and retained productive beta chains. Every entry covers one CDR3 protein and lists the most common genes and DNA from its rows. Counted in this sample were about 680,000 distinct CDR3 sequences; more than 40% of them appeared once. Of the sample, approximately 32% is held by the ten largest clones. The specimen sequenced was blood. The receptors derive from a woman aged 55-70 years in good health.

The rearrangement uses TRBV6-5 and TRBJ2-4, with 7 bases that match TRBD2. The J segment lost 1 base and the V segment lost 2 bases, leaving 8 bases of the junction unmatched. In germline, CDR1 is MNHEY, CDR2 SVGAGI. The CDR3 spans 17 residues. The CDR3 DNA reads as TGTGCCAGCAGTTACAGCCCAGGGAGGGAGGCCAAAAACATTCAGTACTTC. Translating it yields CASSYSPGREAKNIQYF.

This clonotype was counted once. The J gene is TRBJ2-6, the V gene TRBV25-1; TRBD1 matches 8 bases. CDR3 length: 15 residues. The V gene's germline CDR1 is MGHDK and CDR2 SYGVNS. Unmatched junction bases numbered 1, after V lost 3 bases and J lost 3 bases. The CDR3 sequence: CASSEDRDGANVLTF. The CDR3 DNA follows: TGTGCCAGCAGTGAGGACAGGGATGGGGCCAACGTCCTGACTTTC.

The chain joins TRBV27 to TRBJ1-4; TRBD1 matches 8 bases. Germline trimming cut 6 bases from V and 7 bases from J; bases unmatched to any gene: 7. CDR1 is MNHEY, CDR2 SMNVEV, per germline (reference sequence). The CDR3 runs to 14 residues. The CDR3 loop is CASSPTGVREKLFF. The CDR3 coding sequence is TGTGCCAGCAGCCCGACAGGGGTCCGTGAAAAACTGTTTTTT.

This sequence joins TRBV4-3 and TRBJ2-7; D might be TRBD1 (6 bases). The germline CDR1 and CDR2 sequences are LGHNA and YSLEER. The CDR3 spans 15 residues. V shed 3 bases and J shed 3 bases, with 15 bases lying between them. The CDR3 sequence is CASSQTDSNLYEQYF. In DNA form, the CDR3 reads TGCGCCAGCAGCCAGACGGACAGTAATCTCTACGAGCAGTACTTC.

This clonotype showed up just a few times. The CDR3 DNA sequence: TGCGCCAGCAGCTTGTCCGGGCCTTTTACCTACGAGCAGTACTTC. Translation: CASSLSGPFTYEQYF. The rearrangement links TRBV5-1 to TRBJ2-7; D is unclear. The germline V gene has CDR1 SGHRS and CDR2 YFSETQ. V lost 1 base to trimming and J lost 2 bases, with 13 bases between them. CDR3 length: 15 residues. Using reference TRBV5-1 and TRBJ2-7 for the parts outside the CDR3, the full variable domain is KAGVTQTPRYLIKTRGQQVTLSCSPISGHRSVSWYQQTPGQGLQFLFEYFSETQRNKGNFPGRFSGRQFSNSRSEMNVSTLELGDSALYLCASSLSGPFTYEQYFGPGTRLTVT.

The V and J genes are TRBV20-1 and TRBJ2-3, with a possible D match to TRBD2 (6 bases). Germline values: CDR1 DFQATT, CDR2 SNEGSKA (reference sequence). V lost 5 bases and J lost 4, with 10 bases in between. The CDR3 has 12 amino acids. CDR3 nucleotide sequence: TGCAGTGCTCCCAGGGAGGCAGATACGCAGTATTTT. Protein: CSAPREADTQYF.

This clonotype was seen only a few times. This chain links TRBV5-1 with TRBJ2-5; D remains unclear. V was trimmed by 1 base and J by 3 bases, leaving 10 bases between them. Looked up from germline, CDR1 is SGHRS and CDR2 is YFSETQ. The CDR3 extends over 14 amino acids. The CDR3 loop reads CASSLSEVEETQYF. CDR3 in DNA: TGCGCCAGCAGCTTGTCTGAGGTTGAAGAGACCCAGTACTTC.

This rearrangement joins TRBV9 to TRBJ2-1, with D perhaps TRBD2 (8 bases). Germline assignment: CDR1 SGDLS and CDR2 YYNGEE. The CDR3 runs to 17 residues. Trimming removed 0 bases from V and 3 bases from J, with 16 bases in between. CDR3 nucleotides: TGTGCCAGCAGCGTAGAAGAGGGGGCGGGAGGCTACAATGAGCAGTTCTTC. Translated, it gives CASSVEEGAGGYNEQFF.

The DNA for the CDR3 is TGCGCCAGCAGCTTTCGCCGCTCGGATACGCAGTATTTT. Translation: CASSFRRSDTQYF. This chain uses TRBV5-1 with TRBJ2-3; the D is unclear. V was cut by 2 bases and J by 6 bases, with 10 bases left in between. Germline V gene sequence: CDR1 SGHRS, CDR2 YFSETQ. CDR3 size: 13 residues.

There are many counts of this clonotype. The rearrangement links TRBV2 to TRBJ1-2; a possible D gene is TRBD1 (5 bases). The CDR3 has 13 amino acids. CDR1 is SNHLY and CDR2 is FYNNEI in the germline V gene. V dropped 8 bases and J dropped 6 bases, with 16 bases sitting between them. CDR3 sequence reads: CASRGGGVDGYTF. The CDR3, as DNA: TGTGCCAGCCGGGGGGGTGGCGTGGATGGCTACACCTTC.

The chain uses TRBV28 and TRBJ1-5; possible D gene TRBD1, 5 bases. The germline CDR1 and CDR2 sequences are MDHEN and SYDVKM. Trimming cost V 5 bases and J 3 bases, with 23 bases left between them. This CDR3 region has 18 residues. Here the CDR3 reads CASSLSPGLGSINQPQHF. DNA of the CDR3: TGTGCCAGCAGTCTATCTCCAGGGCTGGGGTCAATCAATCAGCCCCAGCATTTT.

The genes are TRBV7-2 and TRBJ1-2; no clear D gene. The CDR3 sequence is 16 residues long. V was trimmed by 1 base and J by 4 bases, leaving 16 bases between them. Per the germline V gene, CDR1 is SGHTA and CDR2 is FQGNSA. The CDR3 coding sequence is TGTGCCAGCAGCTTAGGTATTTACAGTCTCGGCTATGGCTACACCTTC. As protein: CASSLGIYSLGYGYTF.